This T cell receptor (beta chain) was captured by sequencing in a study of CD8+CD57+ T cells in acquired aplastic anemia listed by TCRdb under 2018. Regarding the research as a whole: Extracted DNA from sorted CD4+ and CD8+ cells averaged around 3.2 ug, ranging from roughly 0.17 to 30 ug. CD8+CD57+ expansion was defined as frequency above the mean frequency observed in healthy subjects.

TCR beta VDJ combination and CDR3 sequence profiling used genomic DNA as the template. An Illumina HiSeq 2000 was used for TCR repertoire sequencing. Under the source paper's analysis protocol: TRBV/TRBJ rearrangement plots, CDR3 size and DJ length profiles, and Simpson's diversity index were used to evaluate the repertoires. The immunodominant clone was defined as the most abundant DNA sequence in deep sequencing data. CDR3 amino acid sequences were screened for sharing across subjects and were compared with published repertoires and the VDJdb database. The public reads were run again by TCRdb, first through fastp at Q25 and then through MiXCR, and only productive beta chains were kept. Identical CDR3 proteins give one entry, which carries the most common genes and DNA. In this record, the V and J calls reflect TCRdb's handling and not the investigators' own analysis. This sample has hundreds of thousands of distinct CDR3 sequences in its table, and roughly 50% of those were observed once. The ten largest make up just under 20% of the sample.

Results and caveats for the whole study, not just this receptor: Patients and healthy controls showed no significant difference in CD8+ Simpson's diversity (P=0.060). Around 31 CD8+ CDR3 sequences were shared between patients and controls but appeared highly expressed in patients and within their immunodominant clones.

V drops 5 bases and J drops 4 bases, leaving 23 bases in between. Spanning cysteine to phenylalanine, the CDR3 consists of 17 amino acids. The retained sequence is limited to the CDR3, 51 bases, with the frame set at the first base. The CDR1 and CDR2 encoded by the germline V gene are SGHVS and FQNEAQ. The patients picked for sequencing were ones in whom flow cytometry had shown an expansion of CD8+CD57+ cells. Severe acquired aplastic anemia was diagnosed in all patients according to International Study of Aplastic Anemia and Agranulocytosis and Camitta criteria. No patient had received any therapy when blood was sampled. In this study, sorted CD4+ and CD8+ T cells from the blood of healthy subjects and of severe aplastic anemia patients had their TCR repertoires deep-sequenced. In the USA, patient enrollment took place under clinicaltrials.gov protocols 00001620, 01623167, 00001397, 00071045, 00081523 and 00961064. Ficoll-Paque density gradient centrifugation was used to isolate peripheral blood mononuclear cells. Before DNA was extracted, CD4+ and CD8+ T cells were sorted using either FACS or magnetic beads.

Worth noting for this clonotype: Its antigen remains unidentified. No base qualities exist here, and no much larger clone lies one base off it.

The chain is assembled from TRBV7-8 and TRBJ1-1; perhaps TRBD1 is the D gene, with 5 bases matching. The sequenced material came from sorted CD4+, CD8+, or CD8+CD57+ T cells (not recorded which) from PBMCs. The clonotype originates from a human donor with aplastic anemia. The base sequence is TGTGCCAGCAGCCTCGGGCAGGGAGGGTGGAAAGGCACTGAAGCTTTCTTT. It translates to CASSLGQGGWKGTEAFF. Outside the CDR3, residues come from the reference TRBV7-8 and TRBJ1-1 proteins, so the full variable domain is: GAGVSQSPRYKVAKRGQDVALRCDPISGHVSLFWYQQALGQGPEFLTYFQNEAQLDKSGLPSDRFFAERPEGSVSTLKIQRTQQEDSAVYLCASSLGQGGWKGTEAFFGQGTRLTVV.